This T cell receptor (beta chain) was found in a study of shared clonotypes between healthy human individuals (dated by TCRdb to the early 2020s). Background for the entire study: A couple of women and three men aged 18 to 49 years were included in the cohort. To estimate repertoire size and how much clonotypes are shared between individuals, the study performed deep sequencing of blood TCR repertoires from five healthy adults. To increase sequencing depth and limit assay-specific biases, TCR repertoire library preparation and sequencing were carried out by different laboratories using diverse techniques. Leukapheresis yielded between about 0.9 and 9 billion PBMCs per donor. For each donor, CD4 naive and CD4 memory were each given three plates, CD8 naive was given two plates, and CD8 memory was given one plate.

The junction shows trimming of 3 bases on V and 6 bases on J, plus 12 bases between the germline ends. Inclusive of the bounding cysteine and phenylalanine, the CDR3 is 13 residues long. Only the CDR3 part of the read is kept: 39 bases, read in frame from the first base. CDR1 SEHNR and CDR2 FQNEAQ are derived from the germline V gene (reference sequence). On the study overall, not on this receptor specifically: Pairwise subsampling led to the expectation that sequencing depth would affect the degree of clonotype sharing among donors. The small number of donors limited the genetic and exposure-history diversity represented. Rarefaction of sorted-subset datasets indicated incomplete sequencing despite the large sequencing depth. When a handful of donors were compared, the shared fraction of clonotypes was roughly 4.8% for naive CD4, approximately 3.3% for naive CD8, roughly 2.5% for memory CD4, and 0.3% to 0.5% for memory CD8. Estimated clonotype richness was generally larger for naive than for memory subsets. Compared with non-shared clonotypes, clonotypes shared by all four sorted-subset donors had higher generation probabilities. Only blood was sampled, and tissue TCR repertoires likely differ from those in blood.

TCR CDR3 regions were amplified from genomic DNA by multiplex PCR using the deep immunoSEQ assay. For each cell subset, the extracted genomic DNA was distributed evenly across all wells of several immunoSEQ 96-well plates, and each plate served as one replicate. For sorted subsets, about 200 ng genomic DNA, equal to tens of thousands of T cell genomes, was loaded into each replicate PCR. The purified libraries were quantified using a Qubit 3.0 fluorometer, sized with a Bioanalyzer 2100, and then quantified again using the KAPA Library Quantification kit. Every immunoSEQ 96-well plate was sequenced on a dedicated single-read 150-cycle Illumina NextSeq 550 flow cell. In the paper's pipeline: Because the immunoSEQ output included only junctional sequences and no quality scores, the filtering could not be the same as the filtering used for full-length reads. To assign V/J genes and CDR3, sequences were annotated against IMGT germline references using PyIR, a Python wrapper for IgBLAST v1.9. Reads were filtered out if the reads had weak V/J assignments (E-value above 1e-6), no CDR3, stop codons, out-of-frame junctions, or ambiguous translated residues. V3J clonotypes were defined as sequences sharing an identical inferred V gene, J gene, and CDR3 amino acid sequence. The percentage overlap between two repertoires was calculated by dividing the number of shared unique clonotypes by the size of the smaller repertoire. Three approaches were used to assess repertoire richness: RTK rarefaction, the Chao1 estimator, and Recon v2.1 estimates of unobserved clonotypes. OLGA was used to compute generation probabilities for all TCRbeta clonotypes that the gDNA method yielded from several donors. TCRdb retrieved this table from immuneACCESS and kept in-frame rearrangements only. Not all clones are present; in checked studies, unresolved V genes account for under half, and no reason is known for the remainder. That table gives V, J and clone size, and the DNA gave D and trimming. The sample profile shows millions of clones; over 85% of them were found once. The ten top clones hold about 0.13% of the sample.

The donors were healthy, HIV-negative adults with no recently reported acute infections or vaccinations. All donors were Caucasian adults living in Nashville, Tennessee, USA. CD4+ T cells were enriched through magnetic negative selection, after which naive cells were positively selected on CD45RA and the remaining negative fraction served as the memory subset. Blood was collected by leukapheresis, and PBMCs were isolated by Ficoll-Histopaque density gradient centrifugation and then cryopreserved in liquid nitrogen vapor phase. Analytical flow cytometry was used to check the purity and quantity of each magnetically sorted T cell population. From each sorted fraction, genomic DNA was isolated and quantified by UV absorbance on a Nanodrop 2000c. Notes on this clone: Its antigen target is currently unknown. There are no base qualities to consult, and no much larger clone falls within one base.

The chain uses TRBV7-9 and TRBJ2-7; the D gene is perhaps TRBD2, on 5 matching bases. The clonotype comes from a man in his late teens or twenties in good health. Sample: naive CD4+ T cells sorted from blood. The cell subset or site label corresponds to: CD45RA+ positively selected. This receptor has the CDR3 CASSFLGSGEQYF. Read as DNA, the sequence is TGTGCCAGCAGCTTCCTAGGGAGCGGCGAGCAGTACTTC.